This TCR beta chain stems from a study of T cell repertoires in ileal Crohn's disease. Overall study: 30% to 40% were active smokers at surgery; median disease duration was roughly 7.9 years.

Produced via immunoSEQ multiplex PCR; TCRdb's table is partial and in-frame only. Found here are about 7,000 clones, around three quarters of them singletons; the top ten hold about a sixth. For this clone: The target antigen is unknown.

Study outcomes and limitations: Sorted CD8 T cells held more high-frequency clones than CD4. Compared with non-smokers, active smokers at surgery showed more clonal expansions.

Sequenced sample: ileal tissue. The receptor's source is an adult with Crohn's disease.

The CDR3 DNA follows: TGTGCCGGGCGGGACAGTAGTAACCGGGGTGCTTTCTTT. Protein sequence: CAGRDSSNRGAFF. The chain links TRBV2 to TRBJ1-1; TRBD1 matches 7 bases. This CDR3 region has 13 residues. J lost 11 bases, V lost 11 bases, and 17 bases had no gene match. From germline, CDR1 is SNHLY and CDR2 FYNNEI.